The following is a T cell receptor (beta chain) sequence with its context. The antigen remains unidentified. CD4+ T cells that had been cultured provided DNA sequenced with the Oncomine TCR Beta short-read assay. MiXCR, run by TCRdb on the PCR reads, gives a single entry per CDR3 protein. This sample has about 13,000 distinct CDR3 sequences, with over 35% found just once. The data belong to a study of vaccination and CD4 T cells after COVID-19. Sample treatment: roughly nine-day PBMC culture with coronavirus spike peptide pools or control peptides (ViraFEST assay). Germline CDR1 reads MDHEN; CDR2 reads SYDVKM. V lost 9 bases and J 0 bases, leaving 10 bases between the germline ends. This CDR3 region has 13 residues.

Material: CD4+ T cells from blood, cultured in vitro, obtained after SARS-CoV-2 vaccination. The sequence came from a human donor who had recovered from COVID-19. J is TRBJ2-3 and V is TRBV28; D is undetermined. The CDR3 is CASVSPSTDTQYF. As DNA, the CDR3 is TGTGCCAGTGTAAGTCCTAGCACAGATACGCAGTATTTT.